This T cell receptor beta chain appears in the sequencing data of a study of T cells in Graves' hyperthyroidism and ophthalmopathy. This clonotype showed up many times. The TCR beta CDR3 regions underwent amplification using RNA transcripts as the source. HTBI primers were the set used in a first-round RT-PCR of the TCR CDR3. TCRdb independently ran MiXCR on the multiplex PCR reads; one entry per CDR3 protein. The repertoire consists of fewer than 750,000 distinct CDR3 sequences, with about 14% occurring once and the leading ten covering about 4%. The V gene lost 5 bases and the J gene lost 8 bases, with 15 bases spanning the gap. Looked up from germline, CDR1 is MDHEN and CDR2 is SYDVKM. This CDR3 has 13 residues.

The source of this sequence is a woman between 40 and 55 years old with Graves' ophthalmopathy. The V and J genes are TRBV28 and TRBJ1-1, with unresolved D. The sequenced material came from blood. CDR3 bases: TGTGCCAGCAGTACTACTTCATTTGTCGAAGCTTTCTTT. Protein product: CASSTTSFVEAFF.